This record concerns one TCR beta chain sequence. This specimen comes from a study of blood T cell repertoires in COVID-19. Assay used: immunoSEQ multiplex PCR; TCRdb lists only in-frame clones, some missing. Of about 350,000 clones in the sample, more than 70% were seen once. The germline CDR1 and CDR2 sequences are SGHVS and FQNEAQ. The CDR3 sequence is 17 residues long. The J segment lost 2 bases and the V segment lost 5 bases, leaving 9 bases of the junction unmatched. Sequencing was performed on peripheral blood. The source is a woman in her 70s with COVID-19, enrolled during active disease. The chain combines TRBV7-8 with TRBJ1-1; 12 positions agree with TRBD1. The CDR3 coding sequence is TGTGCCAGCAGCCTCCGGGACAGGGGGCTTAGTAACACTGAAGCTTTCTTT. Residues: CASSLRDRGLSNTEAFF.